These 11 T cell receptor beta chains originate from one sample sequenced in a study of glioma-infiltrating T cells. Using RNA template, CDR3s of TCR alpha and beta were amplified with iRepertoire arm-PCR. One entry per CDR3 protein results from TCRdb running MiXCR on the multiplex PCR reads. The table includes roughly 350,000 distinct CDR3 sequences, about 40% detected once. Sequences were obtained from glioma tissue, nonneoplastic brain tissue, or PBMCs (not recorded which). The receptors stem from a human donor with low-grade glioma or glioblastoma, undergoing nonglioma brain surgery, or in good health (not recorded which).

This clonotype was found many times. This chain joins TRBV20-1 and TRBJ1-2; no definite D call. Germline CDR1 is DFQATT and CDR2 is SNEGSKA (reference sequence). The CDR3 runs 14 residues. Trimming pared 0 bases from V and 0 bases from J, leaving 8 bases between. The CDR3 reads CSARDARSNYGYTF. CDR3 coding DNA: TGCAGTGCTAGAGATGCCCGATCTAACTATGGCTACACCTTC.

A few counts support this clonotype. CDR3 loop: CSATRTSGGSYNEQFF. In nucleotides, the CDR3 is TGCAGTGCTACCAGGACTAGCGGGGGGTCCTACAATGAGCAGTTCTTC. The V and J genes are TRBV20-1 and TRBJ2-1; 14 bases match TRBD2. Per germline, CDR1 DFQATT and CDR2 SNEGSKA (reference sequence). The CDR3 sequence is 16 residues long. V gave up 4 bases and J gave up 1 base; unmatched junction bases: 3.

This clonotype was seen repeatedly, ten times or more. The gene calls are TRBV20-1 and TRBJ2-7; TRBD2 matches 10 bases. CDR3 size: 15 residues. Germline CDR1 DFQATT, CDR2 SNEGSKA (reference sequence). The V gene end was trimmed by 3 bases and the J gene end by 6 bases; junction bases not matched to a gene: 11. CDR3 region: CSASLAGVNPSEQYF. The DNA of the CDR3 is TGCAGTGCTAGTCTAGCGGGAGTGAACCCAAGCGAGCAGTACTTC.

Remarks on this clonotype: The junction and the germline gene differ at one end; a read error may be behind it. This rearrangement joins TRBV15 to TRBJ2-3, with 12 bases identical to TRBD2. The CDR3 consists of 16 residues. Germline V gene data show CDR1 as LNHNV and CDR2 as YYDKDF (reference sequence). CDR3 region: CATSRWTSGTADTQYF. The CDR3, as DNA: TGCGCCACCAGCAGATGGACTAGCGGGACCGCAGATACGCAGTATTTT.

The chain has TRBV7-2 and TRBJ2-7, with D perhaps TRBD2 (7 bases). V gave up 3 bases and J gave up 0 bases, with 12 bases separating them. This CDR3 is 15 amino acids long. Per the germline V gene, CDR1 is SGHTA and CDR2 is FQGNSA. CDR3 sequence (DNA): TGTGCCAGCAGCTTTCGACGGGGGGCCTCCTACGAGCAGTACTTC. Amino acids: CASSFRRGASYEQYF.

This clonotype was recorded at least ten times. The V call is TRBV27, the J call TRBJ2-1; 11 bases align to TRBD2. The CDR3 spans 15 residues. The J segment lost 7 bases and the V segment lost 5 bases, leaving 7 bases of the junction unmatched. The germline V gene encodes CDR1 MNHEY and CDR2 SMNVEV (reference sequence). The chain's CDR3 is CASSISGRAGNEQFF. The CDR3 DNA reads TGTGCCAGCAGTATTAGCGGGAGGGCCGGGAATGAGCAGTTCTTC.

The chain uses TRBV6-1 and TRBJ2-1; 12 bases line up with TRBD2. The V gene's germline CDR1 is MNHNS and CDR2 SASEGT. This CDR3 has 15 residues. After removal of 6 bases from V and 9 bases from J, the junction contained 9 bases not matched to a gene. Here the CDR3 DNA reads TGTGCCAGCAGCCCCAGACTAGCGGGAGTACGTGAGCAGTTCTTC. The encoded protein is CASSPRLAGVREQFF.

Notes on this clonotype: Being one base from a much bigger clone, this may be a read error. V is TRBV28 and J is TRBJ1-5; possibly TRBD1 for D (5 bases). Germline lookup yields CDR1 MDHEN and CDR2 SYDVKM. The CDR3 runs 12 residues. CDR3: CASRGEGQPKHF. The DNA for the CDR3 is TGTGCCAGCAGGGGGGAAGGTCAGCCCAAGCATTTT.

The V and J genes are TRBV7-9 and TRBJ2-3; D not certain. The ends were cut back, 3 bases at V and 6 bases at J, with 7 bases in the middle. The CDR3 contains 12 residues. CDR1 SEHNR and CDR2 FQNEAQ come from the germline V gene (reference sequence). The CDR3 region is CASSLMGDTQYF. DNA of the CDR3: TGTGCCAGCAGCTTGATGGGGGATACGCAGTATTTT.

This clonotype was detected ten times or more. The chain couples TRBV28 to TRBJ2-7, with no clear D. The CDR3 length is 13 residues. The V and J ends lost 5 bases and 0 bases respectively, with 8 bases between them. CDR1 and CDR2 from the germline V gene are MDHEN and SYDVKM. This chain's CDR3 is CASSRRNSYEQYF. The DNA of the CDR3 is TGTGCCAGCAGTCGCAGGAACTCCTACGAGCAGTACTTC. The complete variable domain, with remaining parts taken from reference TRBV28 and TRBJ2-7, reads DVKVTQSSRYLVKRTGEKVFLECVQDMDHENMFWYRQDPGLGLRLIYFSYDVKMKEKGDIPEGYSVSREKKERFSLILESASTNQTSMYLCASSRRNSYEQYFGPGTRLTVT.

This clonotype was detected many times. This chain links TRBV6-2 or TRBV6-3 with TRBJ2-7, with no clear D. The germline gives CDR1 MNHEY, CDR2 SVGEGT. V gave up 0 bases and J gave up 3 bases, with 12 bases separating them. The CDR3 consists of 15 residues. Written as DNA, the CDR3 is TGTGCCAGCAGTTACTCTACCCCTGGGGACTACGAGCAGTACTTC. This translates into CASSYSTPGDYEQYF.